These T cell receptor beta chains were read from a single sample in a study of post-analysis software for immune sequencing data. Each CDR3 protein is one row after TCRdb ran MiXCR on the PCR reads. Counted here are 650,000 to 900,000 distinct CDR3 sequences, more than 45% occurring once; the ten biggest clones make up 4.9%. Sequenced sample: blood. Receptors originate from a girl under 18 with multiple sclerosis. CDR3s include the opening cysteine and the closing phenylalanine or tryptophan. A D gene is named only where the DNA matches it firmly. Size is omitted from some rows. Given values are once, few, many or a class for expanded clones.

NA,TRBJ2-5,TRBV29-1,few,CSVLSEGETQYF,TGCAGCGTACTATCAGAGGGAGAGACCCAGTACTTC
NA,TRBJ2-7,TRBV27,NA,CASSFKEVSYEQYF,TGTGCCAGCAGTTTCAAGGAGGTCTCCTACGAGCAGTACTTC
TRBD1,TRBJ1-1,TRBV4-2,NA,CASSQDGAGGQEAFF,TGTGCCAGCAGCCAAGATGGGGCAGGGGGCCAGGAAGCTTTCTTT
NA,TRBJ2-7,TRBV11-3,NA,CAGSARWASYEQYF,TGTGCCGGATCCGCCCGATGGGCCTCCTACGAGCAGTACTTC
TRBD1,TRBJ2-2,TRBV24-1,NA,CATSDLLRTGGTGERFF,TGTGCCACCAGTGATTTGCTCAGGACAGGGGGCACCGGGGAGCGGTTTTTT
NA,TRBJ1-5,TRBV19,NA,CASTLAWGQPQHF,TGTGCCAGTACCCTCGCCTGGGGCCAGCCCCAGCATTTT
NA,TRBJ2-5,TRBV2,few,CASSERGEETQYF,TGTGCCAGCAGTGAGCGCGGGGAAGAGACCCAGTACTTC
NA,TRBJ2-5,TRBV7-2,once,CTSSLGRGPQETQYF,TGTACCAGCAGCTTAGGCAGGGGACCTCAAGAGACCCAGTACTTC
TRBD1,TRBJ2-7,TRBV2,NA,CASSQQGADEQYF,TGTGCCAGCAGCCAACAGGGGGCAGACGAGCAGTACTTC
NA,TRBJ1-5,TRBV2,few,CASSEQGYSNQPQHF,TGTGCCAGCAGCGAACAGGGCTATAGCAATCAGCCCCAGCATTTT
TRBD1,TRBJ2-7,TRBV20-1,NA,CSARRQGGHEQYF,TGCAGTGCTCGTAGACAGGGGGGTCACGAGCAGTACTTC
NA,TRBJ2-5,TRBV27,many,CASSFWGETQYF,TGTGCCAGCAGTTTCTGGGGAGAGACCCAGTACTTC
NA,TRBJ2-7,TRBV6-6,NA,CASSYRGPVSSYEQYF,TGTGCCAGCAGTTACCGGGGTCCAGTTAGCTCCTACGAGCAGTACTTC
NA,TRBJ2-7,TRBV20-1,NA,CSGRTQDLSEQYF,TGCAGTGGTAGAACCCAAGACCTTAGCGAGCAGTACTTC
NA,TRBJ2-1,TRBV7-2,NA,CASSFDFGGFSNEQFF,TGTGCCAGCAGCTTCGATTTCGGAGGATTCAGCAATGAGCAGTTCTTC
TRBD2,TRBJ2-7,TRBV2,few,CATVSGGSYEQYF,TGTGCCACCGTCTCGGGCGGGAGCTACGAGCAGTACTTC
NA,TRBJ1-2,TRBV12-3/TRBV12-4,few,CAIQEEANYGYTF,TGTGCCATACAAGAGGAAGCTAACTATGGCTACACCTTC
TRBD2,TRBJ2-1,TRBV20-1,NA,CSAGGYLAVQGSYYEQFF,TGCAGTGCGGGGGGGTATCTAGCTGTTCAAGGGAGCTACTACGAGCAGTTCTTC
TRBD2,TRBJ2-1,TRBV7-2,NA,CASSLVGLAGQSSYNEQFF,TGTGCCAGCAGCTTAGTGGGACTAGCGGGACAAAGCTCCTACAATGAGCAGTTCTTC
NA,TRBJ2-3,TRBV12-3/TRBV12-4,few,CASSLVGGGHPYF,TGTGCCAGCAGTTTAGTCGGAGGGGGCCACCCGTATTTT
NA,TRBJ2-1,TRBV7-2,NA,CASSLVGGGPYNEQFF,TGTGCCAGCAGCTTAGTTGGGGGAGGACCCTACAATGAGCAGTTCTTC
NA,TRBJ2-2,TRBV3-1,NA,CASSPLFGAGELFF,TGTGCCAGCAGCCCCTTGTTCGGGGCAGGGGAGCTGTTTTTT
TRBD2,TRBJ2-7,TRBV4-3,NA,CASSQGTSGGDEQYF,TGCGCCAGCAGCCAAGGGACTAGCGGGGGCGACGAGCAGTACTTC
NA,TRBJ2-5,TRBV10-3,NA,CAISEGLQETQYF,TGTGCCATCAGTGAAGGGCTACAAGAGACCCAGTACTTC
TRBD1,TRBJ2-7,TRBV6-1,few,CASSEGGQGAFYEQYF,TGTGCCAGCAGTGAAGGGGGACAGGGGGCATTCTACGAGCAGTACTTC
NA,TRBJ2-7,TRBV6-5,NA,CASSYSQTESYEQYF,TGTGCCAGCAGTTACTCGCAGACAGAATCCTACGAGCAGTACTTC
NA,TRBJ2-3,TRBV20-1,NA,CSARDLSRKGSTDTQYF,TGCAGTGCTAGAGATCTGAGCAGGAAAGGAAGCACAGATACGCAGTATTTT
NA,TRBJ2-1,TRBV7-9,NA,CASSLGGNEQLF,TGTGCCAGCAGCTTAGGCGGCAATGAGCAGTTATTC
TRBD1,TRBJ2-1,TRBV7-9,few,CASSLAGQGFNEQFF,TGTGCCAGCAGCTTAGCGGGACAGGGGTTCAATGAGCAGTTCTTC
TRBD2,TRBJ2-5,TRBV6-2/TRBV6-3,NA,CASSRPPGLAAYNEQYF,TGTGCCAGCAGCCGTCCACCGGGACTAGCGGCCTACAATGAGCAGTACTTC